The clone carrying this T cell receptor (beta chain) occurred many times. Its target is not known. The sample belongs to a study of response to subunit inactivated influenza vaccine. TCRdb used MiXCR to reprocess the RT-PCR reads, holding one entry per CDR3 protein. The sample has roughly 650,000 distinct CDR3 sequences; less than 20% are singletons. General study results and limits: There was a suggestion from the authors that each seasonal influenza vaccination recruits few new T cells.

The V gene lost 3 bases and the J gene lost 5 bases, with 13 bases spanning the gap. There are 14 residues in the CDR3. This clonotype originated in a man aged 45-60 years who received an inactivated influenza vaccine. The sample was PBMCs from blood, taken roughly 12 days after vaccination. V usage is TRBV12-3 or TRBV12-4 and J usage is TRBJ2-5; D ambiguous. CDR3 DNA: TGTGCCAGCAGTTTCGGGCGTGGGGTTGAGACCCAGTACTTC. Translated, it gives CASSFGRGVETQYF.